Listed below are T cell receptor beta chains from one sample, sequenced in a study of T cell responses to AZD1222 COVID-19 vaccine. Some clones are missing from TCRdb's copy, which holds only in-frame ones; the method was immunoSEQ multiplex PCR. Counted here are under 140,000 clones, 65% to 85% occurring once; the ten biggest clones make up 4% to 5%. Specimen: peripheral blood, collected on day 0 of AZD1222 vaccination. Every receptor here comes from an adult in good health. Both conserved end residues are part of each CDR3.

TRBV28 CASSLGGAWDSPLHF
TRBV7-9 CASSPSGTLRDEQFF
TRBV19 CASRPGHTAKNIQYF
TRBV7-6 CASSTRQDQPQHF
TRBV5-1 CASSQTRGNEQFF
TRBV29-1 CSVREGAYNEQFF
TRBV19 CASSLLAGAAGELFF
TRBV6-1 CASRRNWSTDTQYF
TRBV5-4 CASSLGGIYNEQFF
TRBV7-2 CASSLNRDYEQYF
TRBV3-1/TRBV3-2 CASSQFRTGSYGYTF
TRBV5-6 CASSSQGGPAYQPQHF
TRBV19 CASSAWDRKGNEQFF
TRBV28 CASSLYPSGTSTDTQYF
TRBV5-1 CASSPRQGAGGGYTF
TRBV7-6 CASSLSGTGGETQYF
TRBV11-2 CASSWTGNPDTQYF
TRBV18 CASSALGTGLGSSYNSPLHF
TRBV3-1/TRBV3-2 CASSRRDRGRGELFF
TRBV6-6 CASGARPNNEQFF
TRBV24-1 CATSGYRVGYTF
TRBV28 CASSKQGLPQHF